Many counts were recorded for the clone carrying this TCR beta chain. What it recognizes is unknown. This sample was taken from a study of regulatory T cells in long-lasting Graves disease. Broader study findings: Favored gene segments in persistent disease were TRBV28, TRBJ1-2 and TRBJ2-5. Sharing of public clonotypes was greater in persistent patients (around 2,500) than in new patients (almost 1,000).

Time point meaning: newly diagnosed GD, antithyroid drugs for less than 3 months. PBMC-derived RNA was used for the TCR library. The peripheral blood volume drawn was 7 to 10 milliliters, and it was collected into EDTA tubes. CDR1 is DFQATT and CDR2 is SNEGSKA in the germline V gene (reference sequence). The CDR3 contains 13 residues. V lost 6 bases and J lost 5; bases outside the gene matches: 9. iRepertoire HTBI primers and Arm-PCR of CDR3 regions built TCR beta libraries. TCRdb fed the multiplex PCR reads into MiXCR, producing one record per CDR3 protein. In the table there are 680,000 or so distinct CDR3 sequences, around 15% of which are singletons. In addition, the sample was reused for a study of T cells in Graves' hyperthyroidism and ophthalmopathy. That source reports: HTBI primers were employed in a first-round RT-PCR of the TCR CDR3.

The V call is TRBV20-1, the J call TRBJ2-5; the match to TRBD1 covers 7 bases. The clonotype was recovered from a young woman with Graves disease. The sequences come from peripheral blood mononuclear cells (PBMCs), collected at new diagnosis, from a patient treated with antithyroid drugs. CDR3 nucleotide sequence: TGCAGTGCACTGACAGGGATGACGGAGACCCAGTACTTC. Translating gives CSALTGMTETQYF.